This T cell receptor (beta chain) appears in the sequencing data of a study of radiation and T cells in renal cell carcinoma. Whole-study context: Nephrectomy followed 15 Gy stereotactic body radiation by 4 weeks.

Time point in this sample: baseline pretreatment blood. Indicated treatment: 15 Gy SBRT to primary tumor, nephrectomy 4 weeks later. Clear cell pathology was present in this patient's renal cell carcinoma. Sequenced by immunoSEQ multiplex PCR; TCRdb stores in-frame clones only, minus some. In the table there are about 150,000 clones, about 87% of which are singletons. The study's findings and limits: Pretreatment tumor biopsies were lacking, so baseline clonotypes are unknown. Top tumor clonotypes rose in blood 2 weeks post-radiation, then contracted.

The CDR3 totals 15 residues. Germline values: CDR1 MNHEY, CDR2 SVGAGI. The V gene lost 2 bases and the J gene lost 0 bases, with 11 bases spanning the gap. Concerning this clone itself: Its antigen is not identified.

This sequence joins TRBV6-5 and TRBJ2-7; D gene uncertain. This TCR derives from a woman aged 70 to 79 with renal cell carcinoma. The source material was blood, sampled from a patient whose treatment included radiotherapy and nephrectomy. CDR3 protein: CASSYEGILSYEQYF. The CDR3 DNA reads TGTGCCAGCAGTTACGAAGGGATCCTCTCCTACGAGCAGTACTTC.